This TCR beta chain was sequenced during a study of blood T cells in healthy people across ages. It was with a sample-barcoded 5' primer and a J-beta primer mix that a second PCR of roughly 7 to 12 cycles was run. Via MiXCR, TCRdb re-called the 5' RACE reads, giving one row per CDR3 protein. Here the sample spans more than 1,000,000 distinct CDR3 sequences, roughly a quarter being singletons. Study-level findings and limits: TCR beta diversity per million T cells fell roughly linearly with age. It was the long-lived donors that had more naive CD4+ cells and higher diversity than aged donors.

This clonotype has only a few counts. Its antigen is still unknown. Trimming took off 1 base at V and 8 bases at J, with 17 bases between the two ends. CDR3 length equals 15 residues. Per germline, CDR1 LGHNA and CDR2 YSLEER. These data were likewise used in another study, on T cells of mothers and their children.

This TCR was sampled from a girl aged 2-15 years in good health. Input material: blood. The chain carries TRBV4-3 and TRBJ1-2; D is unresolved. CDR3 sequence reads: CASSQVPPSGRGYTF. The CDR3 DNA sequence: TGCGCCAGCAGCCAAGTTCCTCCTTCGGGGAGGGGCTACACCTTC.